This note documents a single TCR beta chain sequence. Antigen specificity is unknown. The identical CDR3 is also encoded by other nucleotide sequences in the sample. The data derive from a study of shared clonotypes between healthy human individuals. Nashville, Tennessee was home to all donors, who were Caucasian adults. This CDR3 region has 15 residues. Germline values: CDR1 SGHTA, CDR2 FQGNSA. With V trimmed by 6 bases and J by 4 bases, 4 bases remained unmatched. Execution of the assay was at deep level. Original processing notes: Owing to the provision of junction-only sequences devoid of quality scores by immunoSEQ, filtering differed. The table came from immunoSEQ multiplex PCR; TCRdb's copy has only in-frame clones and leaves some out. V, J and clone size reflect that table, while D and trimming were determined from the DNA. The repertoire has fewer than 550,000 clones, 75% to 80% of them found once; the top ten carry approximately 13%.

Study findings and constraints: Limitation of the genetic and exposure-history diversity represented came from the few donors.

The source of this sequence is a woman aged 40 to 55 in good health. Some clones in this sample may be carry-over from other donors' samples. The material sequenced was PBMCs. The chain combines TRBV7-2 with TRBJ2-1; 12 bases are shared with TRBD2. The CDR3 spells CASSSGTSGYNEQFF. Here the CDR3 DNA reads TGTGCCAGCAGTTCCGGGACTAGCGGGTACAATGAGCAGTTCTTC.